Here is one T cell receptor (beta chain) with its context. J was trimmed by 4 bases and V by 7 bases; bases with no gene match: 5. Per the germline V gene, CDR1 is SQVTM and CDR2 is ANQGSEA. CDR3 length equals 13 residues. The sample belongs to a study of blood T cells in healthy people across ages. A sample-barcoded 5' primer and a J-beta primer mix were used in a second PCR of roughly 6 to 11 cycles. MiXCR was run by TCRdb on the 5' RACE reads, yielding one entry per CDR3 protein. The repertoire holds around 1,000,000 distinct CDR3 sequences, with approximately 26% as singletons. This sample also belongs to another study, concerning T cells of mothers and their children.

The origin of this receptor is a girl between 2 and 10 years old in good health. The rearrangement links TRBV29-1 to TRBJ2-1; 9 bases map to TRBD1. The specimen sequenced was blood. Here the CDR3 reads CSAGTGNYNEQFF. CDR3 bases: TGCAGCGCAGGGACAGGGAATTACAATGAGCAGTTCTTC.